One and the same sample provided the 5 T cell receptor beta chains below, sequenced in a study of patients and donors after allogeneic stem cell transplantation. TCRdb re-analysed the RT-PCR reads in MiXCR, keeping a single row per CDR3 protein. The profile shows over 200,000 distinct CDR3 sequences, around 41% of them singletons. What was sequenced was blood, either unsorted or a sorted T cell fraction (not recorded which). Source of these receptors: a human donor who was either an allogeneic HSCT recipient or a stem cell or donor lymphocyte infusion donor (not recorded which). It is not recorded whose cells these are; they may come from a transplant donor.

There are a few counts of this clonotype. CDR3 bases: TGTGCCAGCAGTGAATATAGGGCAGGTACCGGGGAGCTGTTTTTT. This sequence encodes CASSEYRAGTGELFF. The chain uses TRBV25-1 and TRBJ2-2; D is ambiguous. The CDR3 is 15 residues long. V was clipped by 0 bases and J by 5 bases, with 10 bases between them. CDR1 is MGHDK, CDR2 SYGVNS, per germline.

The chain uses TRBV29-1 and TRBJ2-6; D not certain. This CDR3 region has 15 residues. The V gene lost 5 bases and the J gene lost 2 bases, with 13 bases spanning the gap. In germline, CDR1 is SQVTM, CDR2 ANQGSEA. The CDR3, as DNA: TGCAGCGTTACACTGGGCAGCCCTGGGGCCAACGTCCTGACTTTC. Amino acids: CSVTLGSPGANVLTF.

This chain links TRBV27 with TRBJ2-7; D might be TRBD1 (6 bases). The V end lost 2 bases, the J end lost 3 bases, and 20 bases lay between the germline ends. CDR3 length: 17 residues. Germline values: CDR1 MNHEY, CDR2 SMNVEV (reference sequence). CDR3 protein: CASSLTGIGTPYYEQYF. CDR3 nucleotides: TGTGCCAGCAGTTTAACAGGGATAGGGACCCCTTACTACGAGCAGTACTTC.

This rearrangement joins TRBV12-3 or TRBV12-4 to TRBJ1-5; tentative D call: TRBD1 (6 bases). The CDR3 sequence is 17 residues long. Trimming pared 2 bases from V and 5 bases from J, leaving 19 bases between. CDR3 bases: TGTGCCAGCAGTTTATCGTGGCGGGGGGCAAGTGATCAGCCCCAGCATTTT. It yields the protein CASSLSWRGASDQPQHF.

This clonotype has more than one count but fewer than ten. J is TRBJ2-7 and V is TRBV4-1; D assignment may be TRBD1 or TRBD2 (5 bases each). The germline V gene has CDR1 MGHRA and CDR2 YSYEKL. The CDR3 contains 15 residues. V lost 4 bases and J 5 bases, leaving 18 bases between the germline ends. CDR3 amino acids: CASSRGTQLRHEQYF. Written as DNA, the CDR3 is TGCGCCAGCAGCCGAGGGACCCAACTACGGCACGAGCAGTACTTC.